This T cell receptor beta chain was documented in a study of blood T cell repertoires in COVID-19. Study summary: There were acute and convalescent COVID-19 samples, and they came from the United States, Italy and Spain. The cDNA or gDNA used as material had been derived from T cells, B-cell-depleted T cells, or PBMCs.

V lost 6 bases and J lost 9; bases outside the gene matches: 9. This CDR3 comprises 13 residues. CDR1 and CDR2 from the germline V gene are LNHNV and YYDKDF (reference sequence). Per the study methods: From reference gene primer amplification, estimates of nucleated cell counts were derived. TCRdb's table, derived via immunoSEQ multiplex PCR, lists solely in-frame clones and lacks some. The DNA was the basis for D and trimming; V, J and clone size are from that table. The table includes some 180,000 clones, approximately 92% detected once. The rearrangement uses TRBV15 and TRBJ1-1; 8 positions match TRBD1. The specimen was peripheral blood. The clonotype was recovered from a man aged 45-60 years with acute or convalescent COVID-19. The CDR3 nucleotides are TGTGCCACCAGGGGCACAGGGGGTCTACAAGCTTTCTTT. This codes for CATRGTGGLQAFF.